This T cell receptor (beta chain) was observed in a study of PD-1 blockade in classical Hodgkin lymphoma. Study-wide background: It was nivolumab at 3 mg/kg, given intravenously every 2 weeks, that patients received.

About this clone itself: Its target is unknown.

Notes on the study in general: Patients starting nivolumab under 1 year after ASCT were excluded. Compared with healthy donors, newly diagnosed patients reportedly showed lower baseline TCR diversity.

Trimming removed 4 bases from V and 5 bases from J; junction bases left unmatched: 6. Germline V gene lookup returns CDR1 SGHRS and CDR2 YFSETQ. The CDR3 has 15 amino acids. The repertoire was sequenced with immunoSEQ multiplex PCR; TCRdb's copy has only in-frame clones and lacks some. The sample includes some 20,000 clones, over 60% of them seen just once. Exposure to brentuximab vedotin varied, and each patient had relapsed following autologous stem cell transplantation. The receptor was isolated from a human donor with classical Hodgkin lymphoma. Sample: peripheral blood mononuclear cells (PBMCs), taken at baseline. The rearrangement links TRBV5-1 to TRBJ2-5, with 12 bases lining up with TRBD2. CDR3 amino acids: CASSPRTSGVETQYF. CDR3 coding DNA: TGCGCCAGCAGCCCTCGGACTAGCGGGGTGGAGACCCAGTACTTC.